One sample yielded the 17 T cell receptor beta chains listed below, sequenced in a study of blood T cell repertoires in COVID-19. Sequencing was performed with immunoSEQ multiplex PCR; in TCRdb, only in-frame clones are kept and a portion is missing. The sample has 250,000 to 350,000 clones; 84% are singletons. Sequencing input: peripheral blood. The source of these receptors is a human donor with COVID-19, enrolled during active disease. The donor label of this sample is uncertain.

The V gene is TRBV19, the J gene TRBJ2-2, with D perhaps TRBD2 (5 bases). V dropped 6 bases and J dropped 4 bases, with 9 bases sitting between them. Germline CDR1 and CDR2: LNHDA and SQIVND (reference sequence). The CDR3 runs 13 residues. The CDR3 DNA sequence: TGTGCCAGTAGGGGAGCTGGCACCGGGGAGCTGTTTTTT. It specifies CASRGAGTGELFF.

V is TRBV28 and J is TRBJ1-1; 7 nucleotides agree with TRBD1. CDR1 and CDR2 (germline): MDHEN, SYDVKM. The ends lost 5 bases at V and 11 bases at J; junction bases unmatched: 8. This CDR3 comprises 12 residues. CDR3 in amino acids: CASSALDRAAFF. The CDR3 nucleotides are TGTGCCAGCAGTGCTTTAGACAGGGCTGCTTTCTTT.

The chain is built from TRBV11-2 and TRBJ2-1; D might be TRBD2 (6 bases). The CDR3 extends over 15 amino acids. Trimming shortened V by 4 bases and J by 7 bases, and 17 bases separated the two germline ends. CDR1 SGHAT and CDR2 FQNNGV come from the germline V gene. The CDR3 protein is CASSSPTSKVNEQFF. CDR3 coding DNA: TGTGCCAGCAGCTCTCCTACTAGCAAGGTAAATGAGCAGTTCTTC. Full variable domain (missing parts from reference TRBV11-2 and TRBJ2-1): EAGVAQSPRYKIIEKRQSVAFWCNPISGHATLYWYQQILGQGPKLLIQFQNNGVVDDSQLPKDRFSAERLKGVDSTLKIQPAKLEDSAVYLCASSSPTSKVNEQFFGPGTRLTVL.

CDR3 nucleotide sequence: TGTGCCAGCACCCCCCTCTCGTCGGGACAGCCCTATGGCTACACCTTC. It yields the protein CASTPLSSGQPYGYTF. V usage is TRBV28 and J usage is TRBJ1-2; 7 positions agree with TRBD1. The CDR3 has 16 residues. With V trimmed by 7 bases and J by 4 bases, 15 bases remained unmatched. Germline V gene sequence: CDR1 MDHEN, CDR2 SYDVKM.

This clone showed up just once. The rearrangement uses TRBV11-2 and TRBJ2-1; a possible D gene is TRBD2 (7 bases). Deletions cut 3 bases from V and 6 bases from J, with 15 bases between. Germline CDR1 and CDR2: SGHAT and FQNNGV. The CDR3 extends over 15 amino acids. In nucleotides, the CDR3 is TGTGCCAGCAGCTTTGGGGGGGCGCGTGGCAATGAGCAGTTCTTC. Encoded protein: CASSFGGARGNEQFF.

This clone was recorded once. CDR3 DNA: TGTGCCAGCAGCTTGGGGAAGACTGGCACAGATACGCAGTATTTT. Encoded protein: CASSLGKTGTDTQYF. J is TRBJ2-3 and V is TRBV5-8; D is unresolved. The germline CDR1 and CDR2 sequences are SGHTS and YDEGEE. The ends were cut back, 0 bases at V and 1 base at J, with 9 bases in the middle. The length of the CDR3 is 15 residues.

The rearrangement links TRBV5-6 to TRBJ2-7; D is uncertain. Germline CDR1 and CDR2: SGHDT and YYEEEE. The CDR3 spans 16 residues. V was trimmed by 4 bases and J by 1 base, leaving 18 bases between them. CDR3 in amino acids: CASSPLYRIRSYEQYF. CDR3 DNA sequence: TGTGCCAGCAGCCCGCTTTACCGAATACGGTCCTACGAGCAGTACTTC.

The genes are TRBV28 and TRBJ1-6, with TRBD1 matching over 9 bases. Germline CDR1 MDHEN, CDR2 SYDVKM. The V and J ends lost 5 bases and 8 bases, in that order; junction bases with no gene match: 7. The CDR3 is made up of 15 amino acids. In nucleotides, the CDR3 is TGTGCCAGCAGTGACGGGACAGGGCGGGATTCACCCCTCCACTTT. Amino acid sequence: CASSDGTGRDSPLHF. The full variable domain, with the rest looked up from reference TRBV28 and TRBJ1-6, is DVKVTQSSRYLVKRTGEKVFLECVQDMDHENMFWYRQDPGLGLRLIYFSYDVKMKEKGDIPEGYSVSREKKERFSLILESASTNQTSMYLCASSDGTGRDSPLHFGNGTRLTVT.

This clone has just one count. The chain joins TRBV19 to TRBJ1-5, with a possible D match to TRBD1 (5 bases). The CDR3 totals 15 residues. V gave up 5 bases and J gave up 6 bases, with 17 bases separating them. Germline CDR1 reads LNHDA; CDR2 reads SQIVND (reference sequence). CDR3 amino acids: CASSQGGGGAQPQHF. Written as DNA, the CDR3 is TGTGCCAGTAGTCAAGGTGGCGGTGGGGCTCAGCCCCAGCATTTT.

The chain joins TRBV27 to TRBJ2-7; D unresolved. This CDR3 is built from 12 residues. V was shortened by 3 bases and J by 3 bases, with 6 bases between the two germline ends. Looked up from germline, CDR1 is MNHEY and CDR2 is SMNVEV (reference sequence). The CDR3 nucleotides read TGTGCCAGCAGTTTGAGTGGCTACGAGCAGTACTTC. This encodes CASSLSGYEQYF.

V and J are TRBV28 and TRBJ1-5; 7 bases agree with TRBD1. Germline V gene lookup returns CDR1 MDHEN and CDR2 SYDVKM. Unmatched junction bases numbered 1, after V lost 3 bases and J lost 2 bases. CDR3 length: 14 amino acids. The CDR3 bases are TGTGCCAGCAGTTTCGGGACAGGCAATCAGCCCCAGCATTTT. Protein product: CASSFGTGNQPQHF.

V is TRBV7-2 and J is TRBJ1-5, with unresolved D. Trimming took 5 bases from V and 2 from J, leaving 7 bases between them. The germline V gene has CDR1 SGHTA and CDR2 FQGNSA. This CDR3 has 13 amino acids. The DNA for the CDR3 is TGTGCCAGCAGCGTGAGGGGCAATCAGCCCCAGCATTTT. Translating it yields CASSVRGNQPQHF. Complete variable domain (other parts from reference TRBV7-2 and TRBJ1-5): GAGVSQSPSNKVTEKGKDVELRCDPISGHTALYWYRQSLGQGLEFLIYFQGNSAPDKSGLPSDRFSAERTGGSVSTLTIQRTQQEDSAVYLCASSVRGNQPQHFGDGTRLSIL.

The V and J genes are TRBV5-1 and TRBJ2-2; 8 bases line up with TRBD2. The V and J ends lost 5 bases and 0 bases, in that order; junction bases with no gene match: 3. From germline, CDR1 is SGHRS and CDR2 YFSETQ. The CDR3 extends over 15 amino acids. The CDR3 loop reads CASSYSGANTGELFF. CDR3 nucleotide sequence: TGCGCCAGCAGTTATAGCGGGGCGAACACCGGGGAGCTGTTTTTT. The full variable domain, rest sourced from reference TRBV5-1 and TRBJ2-2, is KAGVTQTPRYLIKTRGQQVTLSCSPISGHRSVSWYQQTPGQGLQFLFEYFSETQRNKGNFPGRFSGRQFSNSRSEMNVSTLELGDSALYLCASSYSGANTGELFFGEGSRLTVL.

The CDR3 protein is CASSPGTGTYQETQYF. In DNA, the CDR3 is TGCGCCAGCAGCCCGGGGACAGGGACTTACCAAGAGACCCAGTACTTC. The chain has TRBV5-1 and TRBJ2-5; TRBD1 aligns across 9 bases. Germline assignment: CDR1 SGHRS and CDR2 YFSETQ. CDR3 size: 16 residues. The junction had 7 bases not matched to a gene; V was cut back by 4 bases and J by 0 bases. Combining the CDR3 with reference TRBV5-1 and TRBJ2-5 gives the whole variable domain KAGVTQTPRYLIKTRGQQVTLSCSPISGHRSVSWYQQTPGQGLQFLFEYFSETQRNKGNFPGRFSGRQFSNSRSEMNVSTLELGDSALYLCASSPGTGTYQETQYFGPGTRLLVL.

The chain joins TRBV5-4 to TRBJ2-5; a possible D gene is TRBD2 (6 bases). The germline gives CDR1 SGHNT, CDR2 YYREEE (reference sequence). With 6 bases removed from V and 6 bases from J, the gap between germline ends came to 18 bases. The CDR3 contains 14 residues. The CDR3 coding sequence is TGTGCCAGCACCTCGGCGGAGGGTACGAAGACCCAGTACTTC. It yields the protein CASTSAEGTKTQYF.

The V gene is TRBV14, the J gene TRBJ2-2, with D perhaps TRBD2 (5 bases). The CDR3 has 16 residues. V was pared by 2 bases and J by 3 bases, with 13 bases between. Germline V lookup: CDR1 SGHDN, CDR2 FVKESK. The CDR3 reads CASSQTRNSYTGELFF. The DNA for the CDR3 is TGTGCCAGCAGCCAAACTAGGAACAGCTACACCGGGGAGCTGTTTTTT.

The rearrangement links TRBV5-1 to TRBJ2-7, with D perhaps matching TRBD2 (6 bases). CDR3 length: 14 residues. Trimming shortened V by 0 bases and J by 3 bases, and 10 bases separated the two germline ends. Germline assignment: CDR1 SGHRS and CDR2 YFSETQ. The DNA of the CDR3 is TGCGCCAGCAGCTTGGTTGGAGGGAACTACGAGCAGTACTTC. It encodes CASSLVGGNYEQYF.